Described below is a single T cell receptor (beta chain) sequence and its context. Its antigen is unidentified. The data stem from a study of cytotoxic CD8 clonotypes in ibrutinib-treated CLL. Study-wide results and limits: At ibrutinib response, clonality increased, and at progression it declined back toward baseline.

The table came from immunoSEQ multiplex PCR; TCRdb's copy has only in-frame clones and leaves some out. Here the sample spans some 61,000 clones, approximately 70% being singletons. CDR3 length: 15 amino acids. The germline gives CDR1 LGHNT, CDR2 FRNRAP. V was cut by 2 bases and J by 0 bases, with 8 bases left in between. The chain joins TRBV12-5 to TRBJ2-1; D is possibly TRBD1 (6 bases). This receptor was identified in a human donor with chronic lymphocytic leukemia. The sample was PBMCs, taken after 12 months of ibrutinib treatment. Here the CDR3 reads CASGLQQGSYNEQFF. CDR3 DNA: TGTGCTAGTGGTTTGCAACAGGGCTCCTACAATGAGCAGTTCTTC.